The T cell receptor beta chain under discussion was sequenced for a study of T cell responses to AZD1222 COVID-19 vaccine. Findings and limits, study-wide: At 160-218 and 743-854, vaccine-associated CD4 TCRs were dominant, and they spanned spike. Increases in Spike-specific TCR breadth and depth were seen after two AZD1222 doses.

The repertoire was sequenced with immunoSEQ multiplex PCR; TCRdb's copy has only in-frame clones and lacks some. In the table there are roughly 140,000 clones, around 90% of which are singletons. Comment on this clone: Its matching antigen is unknown.

The CDR3 loop spans 12 amino acids. The germline gives CDR1 ENHRY, CDR2 SYGVKD. V was clipped by 4 bases and J by 5 bases, with 6 bases between them. The V and J genes are TRBV10-3 and TRBJ1-5; D is unresolved. The sequence was collected from an adult in good health. The source was peripheral blood, collected on day 0 of AZD1222 vaccination. In nucleotides, the CDR3 is TGTGCCATCAGTGGCCAAGATCAGCCCCAGCATTTT. Translating it yields CAISGQDQPQHF.